The 13 T cell receptor beta chains presented below share a single source sample, sequenced in a study of Ad26.COV2.S vaccination and SARS-CoV-2 variants. Method: immunoSEQ multiplex PCR; TCRdb's copy keeps in-frame clones and lacks some. The data hold roughly 420,000 clones, with 85% to 90% observed a single time. Treatment defined: roughly 19 received Ad26.COV2.S at low or high dose, single or two shots; roughly five received placebo; per-sample allocation not given. All samples were drawn on day 63, counting from the first vaccine or placebo injection. The sample consisted of peripheral blood, taken in a trial of Ad26.COV2.S vaccine versus placebo. The receptors originated from a person between 18 and 59 years old who received the Ad26.COV2.S COVID-19 vaccine or a placebo.

The rearrangement joins TRBV5-5 to TRBJ1-5; 9 positions agree with TRBD1. Germline CDR1 reads SGHKS; CDR2 reads YYEKEE (reference sequence). CDR3 length: 16 amino acids. V lost 4 bases and J lost 4; bases outside the gene matches: 9. CDR3 nucleotide sequence: TGTGCCAGCAGCGACGGGACAGGGAACCTTAATCAGCCCCAGCATTTT. Amino acids: CASSDGTGNLNQPQHF.

The chain carries TRBV7-2 and TRBJ2-3; D gene ambiguous. Germline V gene data show CDR1 as SGHTA and CDR2 as FQGNSA. The CDR3 contains 16 residues. V gave up 1 base and J gave up 0 bases, with 11 bases separating them. CDR3: CASSLEGRRSTDTQYF. The CDR3 DNA reads TGTGCCAGCAGCTTAGAAGGCAGGAGAAGCACAGATACGCAGTATTTT.

The rearrangement uses TRBV11-3 and TRBJ2-7; 9 nucleotides align to TRBD1. Germline-derived CDR1 and CDR2 are SGHNT and YENEEA. V was pared by 0 bases and J by 10 bases, with 7 bases of the junction left unmatched. CDR3 size: 14 residues. The CDR3 spells CASSLDGGQGHQYF. CDR3 DNA: TGTGCCAGCAGCTTAGATGGGGGACAGGGCCATCAGTACTTC.

The rearrangement links TRBV7-9 to TRBJ1-1; D perhaps matches TRBD1 (6 bases). With 8 bases removed from V and 0 bases from J, the gap between germline ends came to 16 bases. The CDR3 is made up of 15 amino acids. Germline-derived CDR1 and CDR2 are SEHNR and FQNEAQ (reference sequence). The CDR3 region has the DNA TGTGCCAGCTCAGTTCCAGGGGTTATGAACACTGAAGCTTTCTTT. Protein sequence: CASSVPGVMNTEAFF. The entire variable domain, with the rest obtained from reference TRBV7-9 and TRBJ1-1, is as follows: DTGVSQNPRHKITKRGQNVTFRCDPISEHNRLYWYRQTLGQGPEFLTYFQNEAQLEKSRLLSDRFSAERPKGSFSTLEIQRTEQGDSAMYLCASSVPGVMNTEAFFGQGTRLTVV.

V and J are TRBV5-5 and TRBJ1-2, with D possibly matching TRBD1 (6 bases). Germline CDR1 is SGHKS and CDR2 is YYEKEE (reference sequence). This CDR3 region has 14 residues. Trimming left V 0 bases short and J 4 bases short, with 10 bases between. CDR3 residues: CASSLDRAFYGYTF. DNA for the CDR3: TGTGCCAGCAGCTTGGACAGGGCGTTCTATGGCTACACCTTC.

The genes are TRBV27 and TRBJ1-5; D is unclear. Germline lookup yields CDR1 MNHEY and CDR2 SMNVEV (reference sequence). The V end lost 3 bases, the J end lost 6 bases, and 12 bases lay between the germline ends. The CDR3 contains 14 residues. CDR3 sequence reads: CASSFSGVGQPQHF. For the CDR3, the DNA is TGTGCCAGCAGTTTTTCCGGGGTCGGTCAGCCCCAGCATTTT.

This clone has just one count. The chain is built from TRBV12-3 or TRBV12-4 and TRBJ2-1, with D possibly matching TRBD2 (5 bases). This CDR3 has 13 amino acids. The V and J ends lost 6 bases and 5 bases respectively, with 11 bases between them. The CDR3: CASRVSGNNEQFF. In DNA, the CDR3 is TGTGCCAGCAGGGTCTCGGGAAACAATGAGCAGTTCTTC.

This clone occurred once. V is TRBV29-1 and J is TRBJ2-2; TRBD1 might be the D (5 bases). CDR1 is SQVTM, CDR2 ANQGSEA, per germline. Deletions cut 6 bases from V and 1 base from J, with 9 bases between. The length of the CDR3 is 13 residues. The CDR3 nucleotides read TGCAGCGTGGAAACAGGGAACACCGGGGAGCTGTTTTTT. The encoded protein is CSVETGNTGELFF.

This chain connects TRBV5-4 to TRBJ2-1, with no clear D. CDR3 length: 11 residues. V was trimmed by 2 bases and J by 7 bases, leaving 4 bases between them. The germline gives CDR1 SGHNT, CDR2 YYREEE (reference sequence). CDR3 in DNA: TGTGCCAGCAGCTTCTCTAATGAGCAGTTCTTC. It is translated as CASSFSNEQFF. Together with reference TRBV5-4 and TRBJ2-1, the CDR3 gives the full variable domain: ETGVTQSPTHLIKTRGQQVTLRCSSQSGHNTVSWYQQALGQGPQFIFQYYREEENGRGNFPPRFSGLQFPNYSSELNVNALELDDSALYLCASSFSNEQFFGPGTRLTVL.

The gene calls are TRBV4-1 and TRBJ2-7; D is perhaps TRBD1 or TRBD2 (5 bases each). This CDR3 contains 16 residues. V lost 4 bases, J lost 0 bases, and 16 bases lay in between. CDR1 is MGHRA, CDR2 YSYEKL, per germline. The CDR3 protein is CASSRNEGLRSYEQYF. The CDR3 coding sequence is TGCGCCAGCAGCCGCAATGAGGGGCTTCGCTCCTACGAGCAGTACTTC.

The rearrangement uses TRBV2 and TRBJ2-2; a possible D gene is TRBD2 (5 bases). The CDR3 sequence is 14 residues long. Trimming removed 1 base at V and 7 bases at J, with 10 bases between. The germline CDR1 and CDR2 sequences are SNHLY and FYNNEI. The CDR3 protein is CASSEGWGVGELFF. The CDR3 region has the DNA TGTGCCAGCAGTGAAGGTTGGGGAGTCGGGGAGCTGTTTTTT.

The V gene is TRBV7-8, the J gene TRBJ2-5; 14 nucleotides match TRBD2. The CDR3 has 16 residues. The germline CDR1 and CDR2 sequences are SGHVS and FQNEAQ. V shed 5 bases and J 5 bases; nucleotides not matched to a gene: 7. The CDR3 DNA sequence: TGTGCCAGCAGCGTACGGACTAGCGGGGGGAGGGAGACCCAGTACTTC. The encoded protein is CASSVRTSGGRETQYF.

This chain links TRBV14 with TRBJ2-7; D is possibly TRBD2 (6 bases). With 2 bases removed from V and 4 bases from J, the gap between germline ends came to 12 bases. The CDR3 runs 14 residues. Germline V gene sequence: CDR1 SGHDN, CDR2 FVKESK. In DNA, the CDR3 is TGTGCCAGCAGCCAATTCCCCGCGGGGTACGAGCAGTACTTC. The encoded protein is CASSQFPAGYEQYF.